This T cell receptor beta chain was captured in a study of T-cell reconstitution after alpha-beta-depleted transplantation in children. The library targeted TCRbeta and was prepared with unique molecular identifiers. TCRdb analysed the PCR reads with MiXCR anew, one entry per CDR3 protein. There are roughly 670,000 distinct CDR3 sequences in the sample; less than 15% occur only once, and roughly 0.77% lies in the top ten. General study findings and limits: A year post-transplant, T-cell counts and diversity derived mostly from newly produced T cells. Expanded graft clones, several hundred of them, were reportedly the source of alpha-beta T cells about two months after transplant. In some patients, recipient T cells and intrathymic progenitors surviving conditioning explained high day-60 diversity.

Of note for this clonotype: Its antigen remains unidentified.

This CDR3 contains 14 residues. Germline V gives CDR1 SEHNR, CDR2 FQNEAQ (reference sequence). The V end was cut by 5 bases, the J end by 0 bases, with 9 bases between. The receptor was derived from a girl aged 2 to 10 with congenital amegakaryocytic thrombocytopenia, due to receive a stem cell transplant. The sequenced sample was PBMCs, obtained before TCRalphabeta/CD19-depleted stem cell transplant. The rearrangement joins TRBV7-9 to TRBJ2-3; D not resolved. CDR3 sequence reads: CASSNSDSTDTQYF. CDR3 DNA sequence: TGTGCCAGCAGCAACAGCGATAGCACAGATACGCAGTATTTT.